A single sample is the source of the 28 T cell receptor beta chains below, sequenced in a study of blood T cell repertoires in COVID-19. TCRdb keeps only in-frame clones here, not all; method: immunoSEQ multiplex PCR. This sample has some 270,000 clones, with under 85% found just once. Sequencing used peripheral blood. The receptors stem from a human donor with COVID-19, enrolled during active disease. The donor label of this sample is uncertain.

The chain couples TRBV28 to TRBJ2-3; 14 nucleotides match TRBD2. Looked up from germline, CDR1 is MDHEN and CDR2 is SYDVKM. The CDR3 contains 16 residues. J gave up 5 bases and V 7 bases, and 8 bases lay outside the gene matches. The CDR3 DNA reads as TGTGCCAGCACCACCGGACTAGCGGGAGGATTAGATACGCAGTATTTT. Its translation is CASTTGLAGGLDTQYF.

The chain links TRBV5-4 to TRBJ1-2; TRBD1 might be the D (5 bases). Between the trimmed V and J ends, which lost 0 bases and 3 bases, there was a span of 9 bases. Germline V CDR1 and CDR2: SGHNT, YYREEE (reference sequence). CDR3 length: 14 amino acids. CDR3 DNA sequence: TGTGCCAGCAGCTTGGAGGGGATCGACTATGGCTACACCTTC. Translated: CASSLEGIDYGYTF.

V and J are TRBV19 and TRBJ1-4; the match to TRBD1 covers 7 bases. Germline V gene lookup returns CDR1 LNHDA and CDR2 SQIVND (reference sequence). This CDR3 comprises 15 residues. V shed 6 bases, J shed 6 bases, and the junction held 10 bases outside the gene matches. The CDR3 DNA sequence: TGTGCCAGTAGGGGAACAGGGGTCCCCTATGAAAAACTGTTTTTT. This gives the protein CASRGTGVPYEKLFF.

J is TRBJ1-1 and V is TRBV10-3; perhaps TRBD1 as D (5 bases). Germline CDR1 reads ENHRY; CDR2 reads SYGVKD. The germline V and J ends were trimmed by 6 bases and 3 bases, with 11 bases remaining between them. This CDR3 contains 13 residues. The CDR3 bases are TGTGCCATCAGGGCGACAGAGGACACTGAAGCTTTCTTT. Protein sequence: CAIRATEDTEAFF.

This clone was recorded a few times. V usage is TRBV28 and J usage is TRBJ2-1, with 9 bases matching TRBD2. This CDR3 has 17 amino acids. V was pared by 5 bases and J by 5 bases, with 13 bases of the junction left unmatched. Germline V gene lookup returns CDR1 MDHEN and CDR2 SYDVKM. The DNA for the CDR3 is TGTGCCAGCAGTCCGATGTCCGGGACTAGCCCCCACAATGAGCAGTTCTTC. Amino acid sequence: CASSPMSGTSPHNEQFF.

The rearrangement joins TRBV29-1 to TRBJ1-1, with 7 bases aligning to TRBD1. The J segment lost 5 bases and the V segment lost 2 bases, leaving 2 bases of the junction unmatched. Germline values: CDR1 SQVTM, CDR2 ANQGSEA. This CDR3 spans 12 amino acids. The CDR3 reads CSVETGVTEAFF. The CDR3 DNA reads TGCAGCGTTGAAACAGGGGTGACTGAAGCTTTCTTT.

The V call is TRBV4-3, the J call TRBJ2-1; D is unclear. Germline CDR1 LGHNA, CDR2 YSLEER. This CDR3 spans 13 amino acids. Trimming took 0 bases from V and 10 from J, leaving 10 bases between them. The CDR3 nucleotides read TGCGCCAGCAGCCAAGATCAAACGAGGGAGCAGTTCTTC. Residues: CASSQDQTREQFF.

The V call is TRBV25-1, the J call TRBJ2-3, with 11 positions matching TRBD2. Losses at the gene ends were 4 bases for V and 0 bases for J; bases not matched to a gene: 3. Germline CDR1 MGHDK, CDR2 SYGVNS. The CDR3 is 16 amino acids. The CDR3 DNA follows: TGTGCCAGCAGTGGATGGACTAGCGGGAGCACAGATACGCAGTATTTT. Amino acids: CASSGWTSGSTDTQYF.

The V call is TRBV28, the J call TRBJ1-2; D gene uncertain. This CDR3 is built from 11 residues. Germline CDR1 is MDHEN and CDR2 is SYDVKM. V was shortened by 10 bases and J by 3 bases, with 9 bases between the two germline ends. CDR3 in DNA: TGTGCCACCTACCAGGACTATGGCTACACCTTC. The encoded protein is CATYQDYGYTF.

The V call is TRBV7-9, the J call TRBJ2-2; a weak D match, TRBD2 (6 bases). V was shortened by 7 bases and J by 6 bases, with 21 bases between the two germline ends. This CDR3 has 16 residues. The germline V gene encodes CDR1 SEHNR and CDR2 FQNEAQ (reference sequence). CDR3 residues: CASTTGTLGGAGELFF. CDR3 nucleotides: TGTGCCAGCACCACCGGGACTCTCGGAGGTGCCGGGGAGCTGTTTTTT. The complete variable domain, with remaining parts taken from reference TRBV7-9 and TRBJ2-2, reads DTGVSQNPRHKITKRGQNVTFRCDPISEHNRLYWYRQTLGQGPEFLTYFQNEAQLEKSRLLSDRFSAERPKGSFSTLEIQRTEQGDSAMYLCASTTGTLGGAGELFFGEGSRLTVL.

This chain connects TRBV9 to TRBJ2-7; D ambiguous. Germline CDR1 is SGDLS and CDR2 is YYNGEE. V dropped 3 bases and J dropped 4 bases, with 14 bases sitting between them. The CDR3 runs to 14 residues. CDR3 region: CASSARTSLYEQYF. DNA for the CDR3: TGTGCCAGCAGCGCCCGAACTTCTCTTTACGAGCAGTACTTC.

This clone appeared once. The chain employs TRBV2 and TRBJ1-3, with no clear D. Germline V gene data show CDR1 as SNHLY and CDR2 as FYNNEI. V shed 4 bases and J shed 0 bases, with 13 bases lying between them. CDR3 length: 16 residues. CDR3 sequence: CASSVDTSISGNTIYF. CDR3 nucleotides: TGTGCCAGCAGTGTTGACACATCAATCTCTGGAAACACCATATATTTT.

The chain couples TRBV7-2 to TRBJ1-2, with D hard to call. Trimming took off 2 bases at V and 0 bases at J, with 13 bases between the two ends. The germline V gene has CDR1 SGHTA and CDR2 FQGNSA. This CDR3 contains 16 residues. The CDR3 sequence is CASSLTDPVANYGYTF. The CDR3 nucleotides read TGTGCCAGCAGCTTAACAGACCCCGTCGCTAACTATGGCTACACCTTC.

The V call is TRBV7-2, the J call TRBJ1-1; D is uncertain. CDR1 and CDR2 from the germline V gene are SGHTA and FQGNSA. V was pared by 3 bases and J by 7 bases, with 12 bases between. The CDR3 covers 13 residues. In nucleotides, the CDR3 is TGTGCCAGCAGCTTTCGACGAGGTAGTGAAGCTTTCTTT. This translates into CASSFRRGSEAFF.

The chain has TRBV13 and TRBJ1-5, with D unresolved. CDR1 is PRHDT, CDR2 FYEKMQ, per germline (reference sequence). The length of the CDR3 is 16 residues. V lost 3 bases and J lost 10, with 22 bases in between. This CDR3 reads CASSFSPLRSGGPQHF. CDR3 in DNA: TGTGCCAGCAGCTTCTCTCCCCTTCGTAGTGGCGGTCCCCAGCATTTT.

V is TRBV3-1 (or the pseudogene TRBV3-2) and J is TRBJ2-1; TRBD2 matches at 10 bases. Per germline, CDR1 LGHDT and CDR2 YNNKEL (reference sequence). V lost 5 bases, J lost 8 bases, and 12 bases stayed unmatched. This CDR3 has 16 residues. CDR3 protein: CASSVWRVAGGDEQFF. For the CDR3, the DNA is TGTGCCAGCAGCGTCTGGAGGGTAGCGGGAGGTGATGAGCAGTTCTTC.

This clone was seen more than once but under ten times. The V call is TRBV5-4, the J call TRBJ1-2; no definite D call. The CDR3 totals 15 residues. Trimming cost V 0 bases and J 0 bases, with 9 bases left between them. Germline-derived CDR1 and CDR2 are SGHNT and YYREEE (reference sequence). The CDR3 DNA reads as TGTGCCAGCAGCTTGGTACGGGAGCCTAACTATGGCTACACCTTC. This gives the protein CASSLVREPNYGYTF.

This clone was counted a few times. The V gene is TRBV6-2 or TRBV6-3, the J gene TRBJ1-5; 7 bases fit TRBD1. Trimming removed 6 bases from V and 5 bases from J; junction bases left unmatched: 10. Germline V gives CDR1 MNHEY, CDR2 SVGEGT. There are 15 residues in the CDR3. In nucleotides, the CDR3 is TGTGCCAGCAGCAAGACAGGGTTCGGGGATCAGCCCCAGCATTTT. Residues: CASSKTGFGDQPQHF.

CDR3 DNA: TGTGCCAGCAGCTTAGTTGGGGGCTTTAATGAAAAACTGTTTTTT. As protein: CASSLVGGFNEKLFF. The chain combines TRBV7-9 with TRBJ1-4; D may be TRBD1 (6 bases). In germline, CDR1 is SEHNR, CDR2 FQNEAQ (reference sequence). Trimming stripped 1 base from V and 4 bases from J, with 10 bases between. The CDR3 has 15 amino acids.

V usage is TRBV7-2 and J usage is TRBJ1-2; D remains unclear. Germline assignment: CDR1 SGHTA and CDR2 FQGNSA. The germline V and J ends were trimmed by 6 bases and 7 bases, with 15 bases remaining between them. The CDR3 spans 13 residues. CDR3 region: CASRTRTGSGYTF. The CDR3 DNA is TGTGCCAGCAGGACCCGGACCGGGAGTGGCTACACCTTC.

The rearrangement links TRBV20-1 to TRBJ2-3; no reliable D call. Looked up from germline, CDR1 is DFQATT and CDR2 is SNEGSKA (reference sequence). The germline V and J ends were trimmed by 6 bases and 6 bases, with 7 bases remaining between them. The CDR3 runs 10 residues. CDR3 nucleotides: TGCAGTGCCCTAGAGGATACGCAGTATTTT. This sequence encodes CSALEDTQYF.

In nucleotides, the CDR3 is TGCAGCGCGGGGCTAGCGGCTGAGCAGTACTTC. Residues: CSAGLAAEQYF. V and J are TRBV29-1 and TRBJ2-7; TRBD2 matches at 7 bases. The J segment lost 7 bases and the V segment lost 7 bases, leaving 7 bases of the junction unmatched. The CDR3 covers 11 residues. The germline gives CDR1 SQVTM, CDR2 ANQGSEA.

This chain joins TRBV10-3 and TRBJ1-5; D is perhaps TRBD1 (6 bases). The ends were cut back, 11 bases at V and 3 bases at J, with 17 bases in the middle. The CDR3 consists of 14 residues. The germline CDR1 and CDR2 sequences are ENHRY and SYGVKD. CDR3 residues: CAGGGRDINQPQHF. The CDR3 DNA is TGTGCCGGGGGGGGCAGGGACATCAATCAGCCCCAGCATTTT.

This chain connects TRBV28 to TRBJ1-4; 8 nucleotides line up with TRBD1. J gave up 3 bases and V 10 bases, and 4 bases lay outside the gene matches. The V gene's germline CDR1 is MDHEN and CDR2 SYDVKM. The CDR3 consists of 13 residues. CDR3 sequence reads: CATLTGANEKLFF. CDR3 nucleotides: TGTGCCACCCTGACAGGGGCTAATGAAAAACTGTTTTTT.

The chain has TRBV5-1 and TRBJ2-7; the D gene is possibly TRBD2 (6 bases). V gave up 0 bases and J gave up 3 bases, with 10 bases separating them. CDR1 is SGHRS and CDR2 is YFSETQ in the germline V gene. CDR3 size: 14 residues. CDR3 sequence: CASSLAFGSYEQYF. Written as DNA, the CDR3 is TGCGCCAGCAGCTTGGCGTTCGGGAGCTACGAGCAGTACTTC.

The DNA of the CDR3 is TGTGCCAGCAGTGGGGGGGTTAACTATGGCTACACCTTC. Translating gives CASSGGVNYGYTF. The V and J genes are TRBV12-3 or TRBV12-4 and TRBJ1-2, with D perhaps TRBD1 (5 bases). The CDR3 is made up of 13 amino acids. V was clipped by 5 bases and J by 1 base, with 8 bases between them.

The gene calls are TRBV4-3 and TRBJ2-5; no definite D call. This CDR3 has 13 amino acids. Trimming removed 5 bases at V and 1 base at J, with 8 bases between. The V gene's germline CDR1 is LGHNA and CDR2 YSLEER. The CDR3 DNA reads TGCGCCAGCAGCAAGAGACTCCAAGAGACCCAGTACTTC. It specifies CASSKRLQETQYF.

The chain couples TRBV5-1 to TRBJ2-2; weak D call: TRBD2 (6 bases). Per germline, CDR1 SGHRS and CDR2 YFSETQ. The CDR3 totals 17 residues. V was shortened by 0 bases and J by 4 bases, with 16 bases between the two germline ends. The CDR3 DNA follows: TGCGCCAGCAGCTTGGACGGCCCTAGCGACGGCACCGGGGAGCTGTTTTTT. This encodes CASSLDGPSDGTGELFF.